This T cell receptor (beta chain) was profiled in a study of T-cell reconstitution after alpha-beta-depleted transplantation in children. This sample's TCRbeta library carried unique molecular identifier barcodes. TCRdb processed the PCR reads anew with MiXCR; each CDR3 protein has one entry. The sample gives 450,000 to 500,000 distinct CDR3 sequences, under 15% of which show up once; 5% to 6% is in the top ten. This CDR3 region has 15 residues. V was shortened by 7 bases and J by 3 bases, with 19 bases between the two germline ends. Germline assignment: CDR1 SEHNR and CDR2 FQNEAQ (reference sequence). This clonotype has a count of ten or more.

This TCR was sampled from a human donor who donated a stem cell graft to a child with combined immunodeficiency. The rearrangement uses TRBV7-9 and TRBJ2-7; no firm D call. The sequencing used PBMCs from the stem cell graft donor, collected from the stem cell graft. CDR3 nucleotides: TGTGCCAGCATCTCGAGGTTTGTGGCAGTCTACGAGCAGTACTTC. It specifies CASISRFVAVYEQYF.